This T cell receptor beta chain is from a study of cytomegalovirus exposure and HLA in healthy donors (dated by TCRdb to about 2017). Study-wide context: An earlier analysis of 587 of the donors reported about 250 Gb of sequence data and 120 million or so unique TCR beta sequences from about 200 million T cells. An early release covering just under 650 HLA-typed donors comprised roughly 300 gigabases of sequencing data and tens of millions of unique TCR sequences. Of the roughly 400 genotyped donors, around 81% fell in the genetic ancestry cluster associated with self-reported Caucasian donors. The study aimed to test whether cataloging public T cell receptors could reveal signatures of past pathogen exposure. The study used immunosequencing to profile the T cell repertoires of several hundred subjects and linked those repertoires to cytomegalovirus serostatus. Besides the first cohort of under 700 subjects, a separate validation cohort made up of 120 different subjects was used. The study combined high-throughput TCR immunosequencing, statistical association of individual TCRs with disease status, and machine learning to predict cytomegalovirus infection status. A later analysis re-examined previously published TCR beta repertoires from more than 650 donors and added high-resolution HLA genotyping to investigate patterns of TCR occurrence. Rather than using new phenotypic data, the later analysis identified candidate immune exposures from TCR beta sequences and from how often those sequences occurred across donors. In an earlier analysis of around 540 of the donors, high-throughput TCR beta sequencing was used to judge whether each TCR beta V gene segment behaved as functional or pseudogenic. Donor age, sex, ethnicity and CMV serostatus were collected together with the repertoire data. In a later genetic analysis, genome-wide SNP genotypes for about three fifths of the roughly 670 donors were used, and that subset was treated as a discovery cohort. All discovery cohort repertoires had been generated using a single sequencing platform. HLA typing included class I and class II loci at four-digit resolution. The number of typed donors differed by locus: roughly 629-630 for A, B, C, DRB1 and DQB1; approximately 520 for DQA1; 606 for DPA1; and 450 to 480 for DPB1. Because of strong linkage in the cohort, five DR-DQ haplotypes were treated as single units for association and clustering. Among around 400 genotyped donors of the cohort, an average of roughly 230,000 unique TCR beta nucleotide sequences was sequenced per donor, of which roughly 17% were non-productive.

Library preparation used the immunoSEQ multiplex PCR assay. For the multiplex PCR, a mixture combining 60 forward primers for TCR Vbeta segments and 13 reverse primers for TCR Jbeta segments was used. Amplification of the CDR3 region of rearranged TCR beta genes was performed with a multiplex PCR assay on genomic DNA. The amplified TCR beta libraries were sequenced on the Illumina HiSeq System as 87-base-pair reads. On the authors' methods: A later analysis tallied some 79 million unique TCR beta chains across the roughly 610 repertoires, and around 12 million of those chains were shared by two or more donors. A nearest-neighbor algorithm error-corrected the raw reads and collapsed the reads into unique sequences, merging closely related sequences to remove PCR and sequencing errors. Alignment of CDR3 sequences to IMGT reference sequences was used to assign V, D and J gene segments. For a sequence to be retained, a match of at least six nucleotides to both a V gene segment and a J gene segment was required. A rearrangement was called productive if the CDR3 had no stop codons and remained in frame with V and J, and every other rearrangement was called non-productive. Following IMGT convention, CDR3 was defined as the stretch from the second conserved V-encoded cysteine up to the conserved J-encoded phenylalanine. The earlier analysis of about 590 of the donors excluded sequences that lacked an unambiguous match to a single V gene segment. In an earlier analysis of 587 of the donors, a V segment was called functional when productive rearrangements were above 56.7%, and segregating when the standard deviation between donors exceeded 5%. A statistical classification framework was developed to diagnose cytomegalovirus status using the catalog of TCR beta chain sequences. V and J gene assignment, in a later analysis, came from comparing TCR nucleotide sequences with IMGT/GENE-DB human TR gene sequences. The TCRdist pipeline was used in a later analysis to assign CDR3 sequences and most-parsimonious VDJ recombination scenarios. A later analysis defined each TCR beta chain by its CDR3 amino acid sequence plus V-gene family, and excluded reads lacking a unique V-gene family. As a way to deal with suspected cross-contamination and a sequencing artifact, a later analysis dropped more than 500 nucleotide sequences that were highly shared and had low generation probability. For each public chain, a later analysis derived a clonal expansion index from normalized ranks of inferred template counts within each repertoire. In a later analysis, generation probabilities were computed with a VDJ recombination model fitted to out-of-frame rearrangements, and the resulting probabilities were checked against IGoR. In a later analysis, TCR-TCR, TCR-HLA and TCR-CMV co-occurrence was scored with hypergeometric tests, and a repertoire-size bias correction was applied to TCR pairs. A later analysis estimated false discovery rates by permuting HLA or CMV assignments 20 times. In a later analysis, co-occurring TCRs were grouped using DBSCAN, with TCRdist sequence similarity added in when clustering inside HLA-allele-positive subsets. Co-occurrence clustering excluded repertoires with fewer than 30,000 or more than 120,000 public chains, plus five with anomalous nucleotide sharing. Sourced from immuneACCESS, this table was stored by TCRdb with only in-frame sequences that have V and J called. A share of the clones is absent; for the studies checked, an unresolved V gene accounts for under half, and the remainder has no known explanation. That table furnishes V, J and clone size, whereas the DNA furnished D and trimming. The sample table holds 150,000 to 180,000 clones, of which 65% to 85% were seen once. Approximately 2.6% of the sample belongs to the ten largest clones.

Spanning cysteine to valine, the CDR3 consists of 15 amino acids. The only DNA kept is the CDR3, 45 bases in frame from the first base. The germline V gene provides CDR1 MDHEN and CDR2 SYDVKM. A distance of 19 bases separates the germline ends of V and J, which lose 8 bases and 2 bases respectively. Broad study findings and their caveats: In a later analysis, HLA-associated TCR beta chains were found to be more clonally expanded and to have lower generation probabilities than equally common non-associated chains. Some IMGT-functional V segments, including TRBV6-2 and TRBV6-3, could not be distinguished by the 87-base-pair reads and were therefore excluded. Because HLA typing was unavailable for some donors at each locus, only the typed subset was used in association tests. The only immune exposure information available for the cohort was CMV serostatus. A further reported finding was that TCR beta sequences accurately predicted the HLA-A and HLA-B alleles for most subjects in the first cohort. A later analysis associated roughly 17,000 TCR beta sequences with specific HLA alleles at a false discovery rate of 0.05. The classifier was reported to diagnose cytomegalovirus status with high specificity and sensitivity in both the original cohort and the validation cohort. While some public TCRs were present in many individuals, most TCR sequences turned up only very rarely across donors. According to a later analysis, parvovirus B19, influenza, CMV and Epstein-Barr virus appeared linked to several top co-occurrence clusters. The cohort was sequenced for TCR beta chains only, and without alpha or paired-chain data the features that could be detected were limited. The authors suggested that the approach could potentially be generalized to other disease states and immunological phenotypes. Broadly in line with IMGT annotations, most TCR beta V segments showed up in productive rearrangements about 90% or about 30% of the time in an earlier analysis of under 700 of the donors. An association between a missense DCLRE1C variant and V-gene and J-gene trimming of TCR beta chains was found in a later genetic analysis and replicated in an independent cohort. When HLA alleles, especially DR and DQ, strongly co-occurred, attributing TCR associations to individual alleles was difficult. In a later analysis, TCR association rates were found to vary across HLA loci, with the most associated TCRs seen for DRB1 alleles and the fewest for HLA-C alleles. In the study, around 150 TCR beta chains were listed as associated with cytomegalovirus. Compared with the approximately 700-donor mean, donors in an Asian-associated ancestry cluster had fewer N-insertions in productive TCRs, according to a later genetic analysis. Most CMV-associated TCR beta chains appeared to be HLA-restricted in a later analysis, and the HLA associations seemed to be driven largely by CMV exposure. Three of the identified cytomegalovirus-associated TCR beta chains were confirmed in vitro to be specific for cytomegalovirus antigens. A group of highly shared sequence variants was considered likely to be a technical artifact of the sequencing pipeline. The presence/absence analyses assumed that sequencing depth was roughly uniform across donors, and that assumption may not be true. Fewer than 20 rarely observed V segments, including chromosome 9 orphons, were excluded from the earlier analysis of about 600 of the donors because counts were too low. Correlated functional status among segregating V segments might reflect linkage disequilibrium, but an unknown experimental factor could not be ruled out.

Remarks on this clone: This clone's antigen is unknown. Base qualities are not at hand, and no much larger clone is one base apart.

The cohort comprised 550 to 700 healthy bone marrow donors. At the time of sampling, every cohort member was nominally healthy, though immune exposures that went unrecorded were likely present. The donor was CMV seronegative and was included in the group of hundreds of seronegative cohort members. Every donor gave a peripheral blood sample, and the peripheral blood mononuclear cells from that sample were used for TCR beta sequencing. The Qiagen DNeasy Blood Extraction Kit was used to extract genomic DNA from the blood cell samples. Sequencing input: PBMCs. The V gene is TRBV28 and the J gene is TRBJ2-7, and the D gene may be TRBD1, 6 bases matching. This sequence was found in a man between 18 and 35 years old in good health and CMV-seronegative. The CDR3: CASSARTVYAYEQYV. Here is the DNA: TGTGCCAGCTCCGCCCGGACAGTTTATGCCTACGAGCAGTACGTC.